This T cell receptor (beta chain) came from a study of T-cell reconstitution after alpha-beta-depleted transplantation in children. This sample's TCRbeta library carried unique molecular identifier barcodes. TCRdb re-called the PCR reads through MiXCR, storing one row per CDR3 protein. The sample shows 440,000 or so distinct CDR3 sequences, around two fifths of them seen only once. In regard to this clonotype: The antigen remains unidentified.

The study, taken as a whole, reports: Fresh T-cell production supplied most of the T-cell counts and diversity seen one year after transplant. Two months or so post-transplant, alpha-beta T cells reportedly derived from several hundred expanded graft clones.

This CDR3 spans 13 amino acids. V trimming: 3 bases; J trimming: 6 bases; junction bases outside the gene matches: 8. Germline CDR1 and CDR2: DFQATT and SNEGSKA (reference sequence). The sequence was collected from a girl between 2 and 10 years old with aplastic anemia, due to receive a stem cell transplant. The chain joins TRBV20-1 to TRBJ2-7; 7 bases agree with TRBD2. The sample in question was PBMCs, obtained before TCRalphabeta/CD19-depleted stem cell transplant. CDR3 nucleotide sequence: TGCAGTGCTAGGGCGGGAGCGGACTCCGAGCAGTACTTC. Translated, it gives CSARAGADSEQYF.